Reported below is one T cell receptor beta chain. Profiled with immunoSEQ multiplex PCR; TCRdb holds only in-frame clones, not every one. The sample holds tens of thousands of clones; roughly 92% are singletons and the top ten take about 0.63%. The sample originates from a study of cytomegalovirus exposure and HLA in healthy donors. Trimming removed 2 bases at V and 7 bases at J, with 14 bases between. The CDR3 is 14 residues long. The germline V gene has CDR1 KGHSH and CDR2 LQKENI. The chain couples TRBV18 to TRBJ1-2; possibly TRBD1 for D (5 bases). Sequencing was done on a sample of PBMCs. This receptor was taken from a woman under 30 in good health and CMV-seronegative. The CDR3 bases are TGTGCCAGCTCACCAGGTCCAGGGCCGCTTGGCTACACCTTC. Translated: CASSPGPGPLGYTF.